These 4 T cell receptor beta chains share one sample of origin, sequenced in a study of post-analysis software for immune sequencing data (dated by TCRdb to the mid-2010s). The research as a whole found: About five TRBV segments, including TRBV5-6, TRBV5-1 and TRBV20-1, were significantly more frequent in patients than controls.

Library preparation employed PCR. Data came from an Illumina HiSeq 2500. Unique molecular identifiers were incorporated into TCR beta cDNA libraries to reduce PCR and sequencing biases. Starting from the raw public reads, TCRdb applied fastp trimming at Q25, assembled clones with MiXCR and retained in-frame beta chains. A single entry per CDR3 protein holds the most common genes and DNA from its merged rows. The sample yields approximately 660,000 distinct CDR3 sequences; approximately 59% were counted once. The ten largest clones add up to 10% to 12% of the sample. Antigen specificity for these receptors is unknown. Input material: blood. The source of these receptors is a girl under 10 years old with multiple sclerosis.

The gene calls are TRBV12-3 or TRBV12-4 and TRBJ1-2; D unresolved. V shed 3 bases and J shed 8 bases, with 10 bases lying between them. The CDR3 is 12 residues long. The CDR3 reads CASSFIGSGYTF. CDR3 nucleotide sequence: TGTGCCAGCAGTTTTATAGGGAGCGGCTACACCTTC.

This clonotype was seen more than once but under ten times. The rearrangement links TRBV5-1 to TRBJ2-3, with 7 bases matching TRBD2. The V segment lost 7 bases and the J segment 5 bases; nucleotides outside the gene matches: 7. CDR1 and CDR2 from the germline V gene are SGHRS and YFSETQ. The CDR3 runs 13 residues. In DNA form, the CDR3 reads TGCGCCAGCGGAGTCACGGGAGGAGATACGCAGTATTTT. Translation gives CASGVTGGDTQYF.

This clonotype was seen a few times. This chain links TRBV6-2 or TRBV6-3 with TRBJ2-1; 9 bases are shared with TRBD2. Germline CDR1 and CDR2: MNHEY and SVGEGT. CDR3 size: 14 residues. The trim removed 5 bases at V and 9 bases at J, leaving 8 bases unmatched. The CDR3 protein is CASSRLAATGEQFF. The CDR3 bases are TGTGCCAGCAGTCGACTAGCGGCCACAGGTGAGCAGTTCTTC.

The J gene is TRBJ2-1, the V gene TRBV7-6; D gene uncertain. V shed 0 bases and J shed 0 bases, with 9 bases lying between them. Per germline, CDR1 SGHVS and CDR2 FNYEAQ. This CDR3 has 16 residues. CDR3 nucleotides: TGTGCCAGCAGCTTAGCAGGCAGTTACTCCTACAATGAGCAGTTCTTC. It is translated as CASSLAGSYSYNEQFF.